This T cell receptor beta chain appears in the sequencing data of a study of T and B cells in COVID-19 patients. CDR1 is KGHSH and CDR2 is LQKENI in the germline V gene. V was clipped by 4 bases and J by 5 bases, with 11 bases between them. The CDR3 totals 13 residues. TRB rearrangements were amplified by multiplex PCR with BIOMED2 TRB-A/B primers. TCRdb fed the multiplex PCR reads into MiXCR, producing one record per CDR3 protein. The table records approximately 15,000 distinct CDR3 sequences, roughly 29% of them present only once. Each TRB amplification used about 230-550 ng of genomic DNA from blood.

The sequencing input was blood. The TCR sequence derives from a human donor who had recovered from COVID-19. The chain uses TRBV18 and TRBJ1-1; D not resolved. The CDR3 DNA sequence: TGTGCCAGCTCACAGAGTTGGGGAACTGAAGCTTTCTTT. Translation gives CASSQSWGTEAFF.